Shown below are 9 T cell receptor beta chains from a single sample sequenced in a study of T-cell memory formation after mild COVID-19. TCRdb analysed the 5' RACE reads with MiXCR anew, one entry per CDR3 protein. Here the sample spans roughly 510,000 distinct CDR3 sequences, 15% to 20% being singletons. What was sequenced was PBMCs or a T cell subset sorted from them (not recorded which). Receptors originate from an adult woman who had mild COVID-19 (a few samples of this study predate the infection). Cell type and time point are not known.

This chain links TRBV3-1 with TRBJ2-7, with 10 positions matching TRBD1. Losses at the gene ends were 3 bases for V and 5 bases for J; bases not matched to a gene: 7. This CDR3 contains 15 residues. The germline CDR1 and CDR2 sequences are LGHDT and YNNKEL (reference sequence). Here the CDR3 reads CASSHGTGEGNEQYF. The CDR3 DNA sequence: TGTGCCAGCAGCCACGGGACAGGGGAAGGAAACGAGCAGTACTTC.

In its sample, this clonotype was seen a few times. V gene TRBV9 combines with J gene TRBJ2-5; maybe TRBD2 (6 bases). CDR1 and CDR2 from the germline V gene are SGDLS and YYNGEE. The CDR3 runs 16 residues. Trimming shortened V by 0 bases and J by 3 bases, and 15 bases separated the two germline ends. CDR3 region: CASSVGEVGVKETQYF. The CDR3, as DNA: TGTGCCAGCAGCGTAGGGGAGGTGGGGGTTAAAGAGACCCAGTACTTC.

Comment on this clonotype: One base away lies a much larger clone, so this may be a sequencing read error. V and J are TRBV7-3 and TRBJ2-2; D call uncertain. The V and J ends lost 1 base and 5 bases respectively, with 5 bases between them. CDR1 and CDR2 from the germline V gene are SGHTA and FQGTGA. The length of the CDR3 is 13 residues. CDR3: CASSLRLTGELFF. CDR3 DNA: TGTGCCAGCAGCTTAAGGTTGACCGGGGAGCTGTTTTTT.

In its sample, this clonotype was seen a few times. The gene calls are TRBV7-9 and TRBJ1-2; perhaps TRBD1 as D (6 bases). From germline, CDR1 is SEHNR and CDR2 FQNEAQ (reference sequence). V was pared by 4 bases and J by 3 bases, with 9 bases between. The CDR3 is 13 residues long. Here the CDR3 DNA reads TGTGCCAGCAGCTATCAGGGGCACTATGGCTACACCTTC. The encoded protein is CASSYQGHYGYTF.

The J gene is TRBJ1-1, the V gene TRBV15, with D possibly TRBD1 on 6 matching bases. The CDR3 loop spans 19 amino acids. The germline V and J ends were trimmed by 0 bases and 1 base, with 21 bases remaining between them. Germline values: CDR1 LNHNV, CDR2 YYDKDF (reference sequence). The CDR3 nucleotides are TGTGCCACCAGCAGAGATTTTCCCCCCCTTCCAGGGGAGAACACTGAAGCTTTCTTT. It specifies CATSRDFPPLPGENTEAFF.

The V gene is TRBV28, the J gene TRBJ2-1; no firm D call. Germline CDR1 and CDR2: MDHEN and SYDVKM. Trimming stripped 6 bases from V and 7 bases from J, with 16 bases between. The CDR3 length is 14 residues. The CDR3 is CASSPVASTNEQFF. The CDR3 DNA is TGTGCCAGCAGCCCTGTGGCTTCTACGAATGAGCAGTTCTTC.

The chain links TRBV29-1 to TRBJ2-3; 10 positions agree with TRBD2. The CDR3 is made up of 13 amino acids. V was clipped by 5 bases and J by 2 bases; unmatched bases: 1. Germline-derived CDR1 and CDR2 are SQVTM and ANQGSEA. The CDR3, as DNA: TGCAGCGTTAGCGGGAGGGCCACAGATACGCAGTATTTT. Encoded protein: CSVSGRATDTQYF.

This chain joins TRBV5-1 and TRBJ1-1, with D perhaps matching TRBD1 (5 bases). The germline V gene encodes CDR1 SGHRS and CDR2 YFSETQ. V was pared by 0 bases and J by 2 bases, with 20 bases between. This CDR3 has 18 residues. The CDR3 spells CASSLDGGVWGTNTEAFF. In nucleotides, the CDR3 is TGCGCCAGCAGCTTGGATGGTGGGGTCTGGGGGACTAACACTGAAGCTTTCTTT. Together with reference TRBV5-1 and TRBJ1-1, the CDR3 gives the full variable domain: KAGVTQTPRYLIKTRGQQVTLSCSPISGHRSVSWYQQTPGQGLQFLFEYFSETQRNKGNFPGRFSGRQFSNSRSEMNVSTLELGDSALYLCASSLDGGVWGTNTEAFFGQGTRLTVV.

The chain has TRBV20-1 and TRBJ2-7; D remains unclear. The CDR3 consists of 12 residues. In germline, CDR1 is DFQATT, CDR2 SNEGSKA (reference sequence). V lost 0 bases and J 4 bases, leaving 7 bases between the germline ends. The CDR3: CSARDLSYEQYF. In nucleotides, the CDR3 is TGCAGTGCTAGAGATCTAAGTTACGAGCAGTACTTC.